Below are 7 T cell receptor beta chains sequenced from a single sample in a study of PD-1 blockade in classical Hodgkin lymphoma. Some clones are missing from TCRdb's copy, which holds only in-frame ones; the method was immunoSEQ multiplex PCR. The sample holds around 30,000 clones, about 80% seen once. Time point described: cycle 4 day 1 (C4D1), after around six weeks of nivolumab. All trial patients relapsed after autologous stem cell transplantation. Sequencing was performed on peripheral blood mononuclear cells (PBMCs), taken before the fourth cycle of nivolumab. The source is a human donor with classical Hodgkin lymphoma.

The V gene is TRBV18, the J gene TRBJ1-2, with unresolved D. Germline lookup yields CDR1 KGHSH and CDR2 LQKENI. The CDR3 covers 13 residues. Trimming removed 1 base from V and 4 bases from J, with 7 bases in between. CDR3 nucleotide sequence: TGTGCCAGCTCACCACTTGAGAGCTATGGCTACACCTTC. This sequence encodes CASSPLESYGYTF. Together with reference TRBV18 and TRBJ1-2, the CDR3 gives the full variable domain: NAGVMQNPRHLVRRRGQEARLRCSPMKGHSHVYWYRQLPEEGLKFMVYLQKENIIDESGMPKERFSAEFPKEGPSILRIQQVVRGDSAAYFCASSPLESYGYTFGSGTRLTVV.

The rearrangement uses TRBV25-1 and TRBJ2-6; weak D call: TRBD2 (6 bases). In germline, CDR1 is MGHDK, CDR2 SYGVNS. The CDR3 has 16 residues. Trimming pared 6 bases from V and 4 bases from J, leaving 16 bases between. The CDR3 coding sequence is TGTGCCAGCAGGGCACCGGGGAGGAGCGGGGCCAACGTCCTGACTTTC. Translating gives CASRAPGRSGANVLTF.

V gene TRBV9 combines with J gene TRBJ2-3, with 10 nucleotides matching TRBD1. The CDR3 loop spans 15 amino acids. The junction had 5 bases not matched to a gene; V was cut back by 4 bases and J by 3 bases. From germline, CDR1 is SGDLS and CDR2 YYNGEE. The DNA of the CDR3 is TGTGCCAGCAGCAAGCGGGACAGGGGAACAGATACGCAGTATTTT. Protein sequence: CASSKRDRGTDTQYF.

The CDR3 region has the DNA TGTGCCAGCAGTGAAGTAGGGGGCTATGGCTACACCTTC. Amino acid sequence: CASSEVGGYGYTF. The chain recombines TRBV6-5 with TRBJ1-2, with D maybe TRBD1 (6 bases). Germline V gene lookup returns CDR1 MNHEY and CDR2 SVGAGI. This CDR3 has 13 amino acids. Trimming cost V 5 bases and J 4 bases, with 11 bases left between them.

The gene calls are TRBV5-6 and TRBJ2-5, with 9 bases fitting TRBD1. The CDR3 is 14 amino acids. CDR1 is SGHDT and CDR2 is YYEEEE in the germline V gene. The junction had 1 base not matched to a gene; V was cut back by 0 bases and J by 4 bases. CDR3 sequence (DNA): TGTGCCAGCAGCTTGGAGGACAGGGGAGAGACCCAGTACTTC. Its translation is CASSLEDRGETQYF.

This clone was observed a handful of times. V usage is TRBV5-1 and J usage is TRBJ2-4; D might be TRBD2 (6 bases). The V gene's germline CDR1 is SGHRS and CDR2 YFSETQ. The CDR3 length is 20 residues. Trimming removed 5 bases from V and 0 bases from J, with 27 bases in between. CDR3 protein: CASSLSDRDWVKLAKNIQYF. The CDR3 DNA follows: TGCGCCAGCAGTTTATCAGACCGGGACTGGGTTAAGTTAGCCAAAAACATTCAGTACTTC.

This clone showed up just once. The chain joins TRBV15 to TRBJ2-2, with 10 bases matching TRBD2. CDR3 length equals 15 residues. Germline CDR1 is LNHNV and CDR2 is YYDKDF (reference sequence). V lost 5 bases, J lost 3 bases, and 3 bases stayed unmatched. CDR3 loop: CATSGGLADTGELFF. Here the CDR3 DNA reads TGTGCCACCAGCGGAGGACTAGCGGACACCGGGGAGCTGTTTTTT. Full variable domain (missing parts from reference TRBV15 and TRBJ2-2): DAMVIQNPRYQVTQFGKPVTLSCSQTLNHNVMYWYQQKSSQAPKLLFHYYDKDFNNEADTPDNFQSRRPNTSFCFLDIRSPGLGDTAMYLCATSGGLADTGELFFGEGSRLTVL.